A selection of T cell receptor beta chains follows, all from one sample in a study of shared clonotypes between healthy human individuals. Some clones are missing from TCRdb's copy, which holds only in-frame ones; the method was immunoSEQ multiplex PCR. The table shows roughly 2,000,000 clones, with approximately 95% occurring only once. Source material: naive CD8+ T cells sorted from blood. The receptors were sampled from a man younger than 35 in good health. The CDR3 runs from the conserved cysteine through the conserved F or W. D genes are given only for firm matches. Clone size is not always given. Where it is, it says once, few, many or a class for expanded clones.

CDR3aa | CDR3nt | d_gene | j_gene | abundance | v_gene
CASSLANLYSGAFSSYNEQFF | TGTGCCAGCAGCTTAGCGAATTTATATAGCGGAGCTTTCAGCTCCTACAATGAGCAGTTCTTC | - | TRBJ2-1 | - | TRBV7-6
CASKPVFMNTEAFF | TGTGCCAGCAAGCCGGTGTTCATGAACACTGAAGCTTTCTTT | - | TRBJ1-1 | - | TRBV27
CASSVEEFQETQYF | TGTGCCAGCAGCGTAGAGGAGTTTCAAGAGACCCAGTACTTC | - | TRBJ2-5 | - | TRBV9
CASSQGTVYGYTF | TGTGCCAGCAGCCAAGGGACAGTCTATGGCTACACCTTC | - | TRBJ1-2 | - | TRBV14
CSVDTSGSRDEQFF | TGCAGCGTTGACACTAGCGGGAGTAGGGATGAGCAGTTCTTC | TRBD2 | TRBJ2-1 | - | TRBV29-1
CASSPYSTDTQYF | TGTGCCAGCAGTCCTTACAGCACAGATACGCAGTATTTT | - | TRBJ2-3 | once | TRBV5-6
CASSLKWDMNTEAFF | TGTGCCAGCAGTTTAAAGTGGGATATGAACACTGAAGCTTTCTTT | - | TRBJ1-1 | - | TRBV27
CASSSSGQGGFDEQFF | TGTGCCAGCAGCTCGTCTGGACAGGGAGGATTTGATGAGCAGTTCTTC | TRBD1 | TRBJ2-1 | - | TRBV7-8
CASSQGLVPYNEQFF | TGTGCCAGCAGCCAAGGTCTTGTCCCCTACAATGAGCAGTTCTTC | - | TRBJ2-1 | - | TRBV14
CASSTTSGYYNEQFF | TGTGCCAGCAGTACGACTAGCGGGTACTACAATGAGCAGTTCTTC | TRBD2 | TRBJ2-1 | - | TRBV6-5
CASSSTSGIYNEQFF | TGTGCCAGTAGTAGTACTAGCGGAATTTACAATGAGCAGTTCTTC | TRBD2 | TRBJ2-1 | - | TRBV19
CASSLGGWTGEQYF | TGTGCCAGCAGCCTCGGGGGATGGACGGGTGAGCAGTACTTC | - | TRBJ2-7 | - | TRBV28
CASSLSVGGPSEQFF | TGTGCCAGCAGTTTATCGGTGGGAGGGCCGAGTGAGCAGTTCTTC | TRBD2 | TRBJ2-1 | once | TRBV27
CASSHPLGQPANTGELFF | TGCGCCAGCAGCCACCCCCTCGGGCAGCCCGCGAACACCGGGGAGCTGTTTTTT | - | TRBJ2-2 | - | TRBV4-1
CASSLGITGLANYPQETQYF | TGTGCCAGCAGCTTGGGGATAACGGGACTAGCGAATTACCCCCAAGAGACCCAGTACTTC | TRBD2 | TRBJ2-5 | once | TRBV5-4
CASRQDSLNTGELFF | TGTGCCAGCCGACAGGATTCATTGAACACCGGGGAGCTGTTTTTT | - | TRBJ2-2 | - | TRBV13
CASSPHRATNEKLFF | TGTGCCAGCAGTCCCCACAGGGCAACTAATGAAAAACTGTTTTTT | - | TRBJ1-4 | - | TRBV28
CASTLGTDFSGTEAFF | TGCGCCAGCACCCTCGGGACGGACTTTTCGGGCACTGAAGCTTTCTTT | - | TRBJ1-1 | - | TRBV5-1